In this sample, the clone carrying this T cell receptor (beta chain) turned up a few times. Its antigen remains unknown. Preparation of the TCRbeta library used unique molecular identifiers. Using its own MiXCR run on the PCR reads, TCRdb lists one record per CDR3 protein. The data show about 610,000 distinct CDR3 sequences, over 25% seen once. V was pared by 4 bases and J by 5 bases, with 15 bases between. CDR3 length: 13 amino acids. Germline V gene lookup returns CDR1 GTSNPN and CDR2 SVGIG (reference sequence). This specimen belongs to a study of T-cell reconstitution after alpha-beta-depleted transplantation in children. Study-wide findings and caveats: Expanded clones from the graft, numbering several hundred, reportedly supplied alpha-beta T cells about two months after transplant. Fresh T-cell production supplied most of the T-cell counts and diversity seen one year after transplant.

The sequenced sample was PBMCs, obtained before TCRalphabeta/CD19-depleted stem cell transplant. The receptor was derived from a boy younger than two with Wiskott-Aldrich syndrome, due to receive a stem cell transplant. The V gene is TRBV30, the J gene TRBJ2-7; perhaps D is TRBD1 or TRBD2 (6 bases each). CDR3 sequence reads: CAWNRRGLDEQYF. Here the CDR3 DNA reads TGTGCCTGGAATCGTCGGGGGCTCGACGAGCAGTACTTC.